The sequence of this T cell receptor (beta chain) was determined in a study of blood T cell repertoires in COVID-19. Study at large: Both acute and convalescent COVID-19 samples were obtained from the United States, Italy and Spain.

The V end lost 2 bases, the J end lost 0 bases, and 5 bases lay between the germline ends. CDR1 WSHSY and CDR2 SAAADI come from the germline V gene. The CDR3 is 14 amino acids. Per the authors' pipeline: From reference gene primer amplification, estimates of nucleated cell counts were derived. Data came from immunoSEQ multiplex PCR; TCRdb stores just in-frame clones and leaves some out. V and J calls and clone size are as listed in that table; D and trimming were resolved from the DNA. The sample yields roughly 53,000 clones, around 84% seen once. The sequence derives from a man aged 45-60 years with acute or convalescent COVID-19. Sequencing used peripheral blood. This chain joins TRBV10-2 and TRBJ2-1; D not certain. As DNA, the CDR3 is TGCGCCAGCAGTGAGGCCGGCTCCTACAATGAGCAGTTCTTC. Translation gives CASSEAGSYNEQFF.